Listed here are 19 T cell receptor beta chains from one sample, sequenced in a study of a mutant IDH1 vaccine in newly diagnosed glioma. Profiled with immunoSEQ multiplex PCR; TCRdb holds only in-frame clones, not every one. The sample includes about 94,000 clones, roughly 86% of them seen just once. No antigens are known for them. Time point given: week 47, end of study. Doses comprised 300 ug of mutant IDH1 20-mer peptide each, plus topical imiquimod. The sequenced sample was PBMCs, obtained from a glioma patient whose treatment included an IDH1 peptide vaccine. The receptors were gathered from a woman between 45 and 65 years old with glioma.

The chain couples TRBV9 to TRBJ2-1; 10 bases agree with TRBD2. Germline V gene lookup returns CDR1 SGDLS and CDR2 YYNGEE. This CDR3 spans 16 amino acids. J gave up 8 bases and V 3 bases, and 11 bases lay outside the gene matches. The CDR3 loop is CASSAPSGRVPYEQFF. The CDR3 DNA is TGTGCCAGCAGCGCCCCCAGCGGGAGGGTCCCCTATGAGCAGTTCTTC.

This chain connects TRBV2 to TRBJ2-3, with 13 bases aligning to TRBD2. Germline values: CDR1 SNHLY, CDR2 FYNNEI. The CDR3 is 15 residues long. The ends lost 6 bases at V and 9 bases at J; junction bases unmatched: 9. The DNA for the CDR3 is TGTGCCAGCAGGCCGGGACTAGCGGGGTTAAGGACGCAGTATTTT. Its translation is CASRPGLAGLRTQYF.

The rearrangement uses TRBV6-1 and TRBJ2-7; TRBD2 agrees at 12 bases. The germline V gene has CDR1 MNHNS and CDR2 SASEGT. CDR3 length: 17 residues. J lost 2 bases, V lost 3 bases, and 8 bases had no gene match. CDR3 protein: CASSDNLAGGIAYEQYF. CDR3 bases: TGTGCCAGCAGTGACAACCTAGCGGGAGGGATCGCCTACGAGCAGTACTTC.

This chain links TRBV6-6 with TRBJ1-1; no definite D call. In germline, CDR1 is MNHNY, CDR2 SVGAGI (reference sequence). The CDR3 extends over 13 amino acids. V shed 2 bases and J shed 6 bases, with 10 bases lying between them. CDR3 in amino acids: CASSYTGEAEAFF. The CDR3 DNA reads TGTGCCAGCAGTTACACGGGAGAAGCTGAAGCTTTCTTT.

The V gene is TRBV4-1, the J gene TRBJ1-5; tentative D call: TRBD1 (5 bases). The CDR3 is 17 residues long. Germline values: CDR1 MGHRA, CDR2 YSYEKL. V lost 0 bases, J lost 0 bases, and 12 bases lay in between. In nucleotides, the CDR3 is TGCGCCAGCAGCCAAGATTCTCAGGGAGGTAGCAATCAGCCCCAGCATTTT. Protein product: CASSQDSQGGSNQPQHF.

The chain has TRBV9 and TRBJ2-7; D may be TRBD1 (6 bases). CDR1 SGDLS and CDR2 YYNGEE come from the germline V gene. V lost 3 bases and J 3 bases, leaving 22 bases between the germline ends. The CDR3 consists of 17 residues. CDR3 in amino acids: CASSGDMDKFVGYEQYF. The CDR3 nucleotides are TGTGCCAGCAGCGGGGACATGGACAAGTTCGTGGGCTACGAGCAGTACTTC.

The CDR3 protein is CASSPSYDSKDSPLHF. DNA for the CDR3: TGTGCCAGCAGCCCGTCCTACGACAGTAAGGATTCACCCCTCCACTTT. The rearrangement links TRBV7-9 to TRBJ1-6; possible D gene TRBD1, 5 bases. Germline V gene lookup returns CDR1 SEHNR and CDR2 FQNEAQ (reference sequence). V was pared by 5 bases and J by 8 bases, with 19 bases between. The CDR3 has 16 amino acids. The variable domain in full, with the rest retrieved from reference TRBV7-9 and TRBJ1-6, is DTGVSQNPRHKITKRGQNVTFRCDPISEHNRLYWYRQTLGQGPEFLTYFQNEAQLEKSRLLSDRFSAERPKGSFSTLEIQRTEQGDSAMYLCASSPSYDSKDSPLHFGNGTRLTVT.

The V call is TRBV5-1, the J call TRBJ1-5; tentative D call: TRBD1 (5 bases). Trimming removed 5 bases at V and 5 bases at J, with 11 bases between. The CDR3 runs to 13 residues. Germline loops: CDR1 SGHRS, CDR2 YFSETQ. The CDR3: CASRTEVDQPQHF. In DNA, the CDR3 is TGCGCCAGCAGGACAGAAGTGGATCAGCCCCAGCATTTT.

The rearrangement uses TRBV18 and TRBJ2-6; no firm D call. The germline V gene encodes CDR1 KGHSH and CDR2 LQKENI. Trimming cost V 4 bases and J 5 bases, with 15 bases left between them. The CDR3 spans 16 residues. DNA for the CDR3: TGTGCCAGCTCACTCTCGGCTGCAGGATGGGCCAACGTCCTGACTTTC. This translates into CASSLSAAGWANVLTF.

This chain joins TRBV27 and TRBJ1-6; no firm D call. Germline values: CDR1 MNHEY, CDR2 SMNVEV (reference sequence). Trimming shortened V by 4 bases and J by 7 bases, and 11 bases separated the two germline ends. This CDR3 is 14 amino acids long. The CDR3 reads CASSSQSGNSPLHF. In nucleotides, the CDR3 is TGTGCCAGCAGTTCACAGTCTGGGAATTCACCCCTCCACTTT.

V and J are TRBV4-1 and TRBJ2-1; D is unclear. In germline, CDR1 is MGHRA, CDR2 YSYEKL. The germline V and J ends were trimmed by 3 bases and 0 bases, with 9 bases remaining between them. CDR3 length: 15 residues. The CDR3 is CASSHVASSYNEQFF. The CDR3 DNA reads as TGCGCCAGCAGCCACGTCGCGAGCTCCTACAATGAGCAGTTCTTC.

The chain carries TRBV6-1 and TRBJ2-2, with 8 bases that match TRBD2. This CDR3 has 15 amino acids. The germline V gene encodes CDR1 MNHNS and CDR2 SASEGT. The V segment lost 7 bases and the J segment 0 bases; nucleotides outside the gene matches: 4. The chain's CDR3 is CASTLAGPNTGELFF. CDR3 DNA: TGTGCCAGCACCTTAGCGGGACCGAACACCGGGGAGCTGTTTTTT.

The chain couples TRBV20-1 to TRBJ2-7; D gene uncertain. The germline V and J ends were trimmed by 2 bases and 4 bases, with 6 bases remaining between them. This CDR3 spans 11 amino acids. The V gene's germline CDR1 is DFQATT and CDR2 SNEGSKA (reference sequence). The DNA of the CDR3 is TGCAGTGCTAGACAACTTTACGAGCAGTACTTC. Amino acid sequence: CSARQLYEQYF.

The count of this clone is one. In DNA form, the CDR3 reads TGTGCCAGCAGTCCTCTTGGGGGGACCTACGAGCAGTACTTC. It translates to CASSPLGGTYEQYF. The rearrangement joins TRBV6-5 to TRBJ2-7, with TRBD2 as a possible D gene (6 bases). V dropped 5 bases and J dropped 2 bases, with 13 bases sitting between them. Germline V gene sequence: CDR1 MNHEY, CDR2 SVGAGI. CDR3 length: 14 residues.

This clone turned up a few times. The CDR3 DNA sequence: TGTGCCAGCAGTCCGGACAGGGGACCTTATAACACCGGGGAGCTGTTTTTT. This codes for CASSPDRGPYNTGELFF. This chain connects TRBV27 to TRBJ2-2, with 9 bases matching TRBD1. The CDR3 is 17 residues long. The V gene end was trimmed by 5 bases and the J gene end by 2 bases; junction bases not matched to a gene: 9. The germline gives CDR1 MNHEY, CDR2 SMNVEV (reference sequence).

The CDR3: CATSRGDSYNEQFF. The CDR3 DNA sequence: TGTGCCACCAGCAGAGGGGACTCCTACAATGAGCAGTTCTTC. The chain recombines TRBV15 with TRBJ2-1; D is uncertain. CDR1 LNHNV and CDR2 YYDKDF come from the germline V gene (reference sequence). The CDR3 is 14 residues long. The V gene lost 1 base and the J gene lost 0 bases, with 4 bases spanning the gap.

The genes are TRBV18 and TRBJ2-7; a possible D gene is TRBD1 (5 bases). V was trimmed by 6 bases and J by 0 bases, leaving 12 bases between them. The CDR3 is 14 amino acids. Per the germline V gene, CDR1 is KGHSH and CDR2 is LQKENI. CDR3 amino acids: CASSPFRDSYEQYF. DNA for the CDR3: TGTGCCAGCTCCCCTTTCAGGGACTCCTACGAGCAGTACTTC. Variable domain in full (rest from reference TRBV18 and TRBJ2-7): NAGVMQNPRHLVRRRGQEARLRCSPMKGHSHVYWYRQLPEEGLKFMVYLQKENIIDESGMPKERFSAEFPKEGPSILRIQQVVRGDSAAYFCASSPFRDSYEQYFGPGTRLTVT.

The CDR3 nucleotides are TGTGCCAGCAGCGTCGGGGACAGGGGGGCCAAAAACATTCAGTACTTC. Amino acids: CASSVGDRGAKNIQYF. The J gene is TRBJ2-4, the V gene TRBV7-9; the match to TRBD1 covers 11 bases. The V segment lost 5 bases and the J segment 1 base; nucleotides outside the gene matches: 4. CDR1 is SEHNR and CDR2 is FQNEAQ in the germline V gene (reference sequence). This CDR3 is 16 amino acids long.

The chain employs TRBV6-6 and TRBJ2-1; D remains ambiguous. Germline CDR1 MNHNY, CDR2 SVGAGI (reference sequence). Trimming cost V 2 bases and J 0 bases, with 8 bases left between them. CDR3 length: 15 residues. CDR3 nucleotides: TGTGCCAGCAGTTACCCCTTCCGCTCCTACAATGAGCAGTTCTTC. Encoded protein: CASSYPFRSYNEQFF.